A single TCR beta chain is shown here with its context. The sample comes from a study of blood T cell repertoires in COVID-19. The wider study: The samples span acute and convalescent COVID-19 from the United States, Italy and Spain. PBMCs, B-cell-depleted T cells, or T cells were the source of the cDNA or gDNA that made up the material.

Trimming removed 5 bases from V and 2 bases from J, with 4 bases in between. The length of the CDR3 is 11 residues. The germline V gene has CDR1 MNHNY and CDR2 SVGAGI (reference sequence). TCRdb's copy holds only in-frame clones and misses some; the assay was immunoSEQ multiplex PCR. The table has 100,000 to 110,000 clones, 87% seen once. Sequencing was carried out using peripheral blood. V and J are TRBV6-6 and TRBJ2-7; D gene unclear. This TCR was recovered from a man younger than 40 in a cohort sampled during active COVID-19. The CDR3, as DNA: TGTGCCAGCAGTCCGGCCTACGAGCAGTACTTC. Translating it yields CASSPAYEQYF.